The present T cell receptor (beta chain) was sequenced within a study of blood T cell repertoires in COVID-19. Study-level background: Acute and convalescent COVID-19 specimens originated in the United States, Italy and Spain. Sample material is recorded as cDNA or gDNA derived from T cells, B-cell-depleted T cells, or PBMCs.

Per the authors' pipeline: Reference gene primer amplification gave estimated nucleated cell counts. Here immunoSEQ multiplex PCR was the method, and the copy in TCRdb shows in-frame clones only, minus some. V and J calls plus clone size are reproduced from that table; the DNA served to infer D and trimming. The sample lists fewer than 75,000 clones; roughly 92% were seen once. Germline V gene lookup returns CDR1 SNHLY and CDR2 FYNNEI. The CDR3 totals 13 residues. The junction had 5 bases not matched to a gene; V was cut back by 8 bases and J by 2 bases. This sequence was found in a man aged 45-65 years with active COVID-19. V usage is TRBV2 and J usage is TRBJ2-5; the match to TRBD2 covers 7 bases. Sequencing input: peripheral blood. CDR3 sequence (DNA): TGTGCCAGCCGAACTAGCGTGCAAGAGACCCAGTACTTC. This gives the protein CASRTSVQETQYF.